This passage covers 30 T cell receptor beta chains from one sample sequenced in a study of blood T cell repertoires in COVID-19. Profiled with immunoSEQ multiplex PCR; TCRdb holds only in-frame clones, not every one. Here the sample spans 59,000 or so clones, roughly 93% being singletons. Sequenced: peripheral blood. The receptors were sampled from a human donor in a cohort sampled during active COVID-19.

The chain recombines TRBV23-1 with TRBJ1-1, with D perhaps TRBD1 (5 bases). TRBV23-1 is flagged as an ORF with uncertain function. V shed 2 bases and J shed 6 bases, with 13 bases lying between them. This CDR3 comprises 14 residues. The CDR3: CASSQKEGTAEAFF. The CDR3 coding sequence is TGCGCCAGCAGTCAAAAGGAGGGGACGGCTGAAGCTTTCTTT.

This clone was detected once. The chain joins TRBV7-3 to TRBJ2-3; 7 bases fit TRBD1. The V and J ends lost 5 bases and 6 bases, in that order; junction bases with no gene match: 14. The CDR3 loop spans 16 amino acids. Looked up from germline, CDR1 is SGHTA and CDR2 is FQGTGA. CDR3 region: CASSPWTGGIGDTQYF. The CDR3 DNA sequence: TGTGCCAGCAGCCCATGGACAGGAGGTATAGGGGATACGCAGTATTTT.

The chain couples TRBV12-5 to TRBJ2-5; 10 bases are a match to TRBD2. The CDR3 runs to 18 residues. Germline CDR1 is LGHNT and CDR2 is FRNRAP. The J segment lost 1 base and the V segment lost 2 bases, leaving 10 bases of the junction unmatched. The CDR3 DNA is TGTGCTAGTGGTTTGACATCACCGGGACTAGCGTTCCAAGAGACCCAGTACTTC. It encodes CASGLTSPGLAFQETQYF.

V and J are TRBV27 and TRBJ2-7, with a tentative D call TRBD1 (6 bases). The CDR3 covers 16 residues. V gave up 5 bases and J gave up 0 bases, with 17 bases separating them. CDR1 is MNHEY and CDR2 is SMNVEV in the germline V gene (reference sequence). The CDR3 sequence is CASSRRTDRISYEQYF. CDR3 coding DNA: TGTGCCAGCAGTAGACGGACAGACCGTATCTCCTACGAGCAGTACTTC.

The rearrangement joins TRBV27 to TRBJ2-1; TRBD2 matches 8 bases. This CDR3 region has 14 residues. Germline CDR1 and CDR2: MNHEY and SMNVEV (reference sequence). V dropped 3 bases and J dropped 8; count of bases not matched to a gene: 6. CDR3 loop: CASSFQREYDEQFF. For the CDR3, the DNA is TGTGCCAGCAGTTTCCAGCGGGAGTACGATGAGCAGTTCTTC.

The chain is built from TRBV7-2 and TRBJ2-7; D is unresolved. The CDR3 covers 12 residues. V lost 2 bases to trimming and J lost 4 bases, with 6 bases between them. CDR1 is SGHTA and CDR2 is FQGNSA in the germline V gene. For the CDR3, the DNA is TGTGCCAGCAGCTTACCCTCTTACGAGCAGTACTTC. It specifies CASSLPSYEQYF.

V is TRBV19 and J is TRBJ2-1, with 13 nucleotides matching TRBD2. Per the germline V gene, CDR1 is LNHDA and CDR2 is SQIVND (reference sequence). This CDR3 contains 16 residues. Trimming took 5 bases from V and 7 from J; bases not matched to a gene: 8. The CDR3 DNA follows: TGTGCCAGTAGTGTAACTAGCGGGAGGGCCGGGAATGAGCAGTTCTTC. Its protein is CASSVTSGRAGNEQFF.

This clone was recorded only once. The chain joins TRBV5-1 to TRBJ2-2; TRBD1 might be the D (6 bases). Germline V lookup: CDR1 SGHRS, CDR2 YFSETQ. This CDR3 has 15 amino acids. Trimming shortened V by 0 bases and J by 4 bases, and 10 bases separated the two germline ends. The CDR3 sequence is CASSLATGRTGELFF. CDR3 nucleotide sequence: TGCGCCAGCAGCTTGGCGACAGGTCGCACCGGGGAGCTGTTTTTT.

The chain recombines TRBV4-1 with TRBJ1-5; tentative D call: TRBD1 (6 bases). The V gene lost 3 bases and the J gene lost 1 base, with 13 bases spanning the gap. Germline V gene sequence: CDR1 MGHRA, CDR2 YSYEKL. The CDR3 spans 16 residues. This chain's CDR3 is CASSQGADLSNQPQHF. In nucleotides, the CDR3 is TGCGCCAGCAGCCAGGGGGCAGACTTGAGCAATCAGCCCCAGCATTTT.

The chain is built from TRBV6-2 or TRBV6-3 and TRBJ2-3, with 14 bases identical to TRBD2. The V segment lost 5 bases and the J segment 6 bases; nucleotides outside the gene matches: 7. The CDR3 consists of 16 residues. Germline V gene sequence: CDR1 MNHEY, CDR2 SVGEGT. The CDR3 reads CASSPGTSGSPDTQYF. CDR3 bases: TGTGCCAGCAGTCCCGGGACTAGCGGGAGTCCGGATACGCAGTATTTT.

The chain employs TRBV7-3 and TRBJ2-1; 13 bases match TRBD2. Germline trimming cut 1 base from V and 0 bases from J; bases unmatched to any gene: 12. The germline gives CDR1 SGHTA, CDR2 FQGTGA. This CDR3 spans 21 amino acids. The CDR3: CASSLKPGGLAGTVSYNEQFF. For the CDR3, the DNA is TGTGCCAGCAGCTTAAAGCCGGGGGGACTAGCGGGGACAGTCTCCTACAATGAGCAGTTCTTC.

In its sample, this clone was seen once. The chain has TRBV4-1 and TRBJ2-2; D remains ambiguous. CDR3 length: 17 amino acids. Germline V gene sequence: CDR1 MGHRA, CDR2 YSYEKL. V dropped 0 bases and J dropped 1 base, with 12 bases sitting between them. Here the CDR3 DNA reads TGCGCCAGCAGCCAAGATAAAGATTCAGGGAACACCGGGGAGCTGTTTTTT. The encoded protein is CASSQDKDSGNTGELFF.

About this clone: At one end the junction does not follow the germline gene, possibly because of a read error. The chain recombines TRBV6-6 with TRBJ2-5; 8 bases are shared with TRBD1. Germline V gene sequence: CDR1 MNHNY, CDR2 SVGAGI (reference sequence). The CDR3 contains 15 residues. DNA for the CDR3: TGTGCCAGCGGTTATGAGGACAGGGTGCAAGAGACCCAGTACTTC. Its protein is CASGYEDRVQETQYF.

The chain carries TRBV19 and TRBJ1-3, with 7 bases matching TRBD1. The J segment lost 2 bases and the V segment lost 5 bases, leaving 6 bases of the junction unmatched. This CDR3 region has 15 residues. CDR1 is LNHDA and CDR2 is SQIVND in the germline V gene (reference sequence). The DNA for the CDR3 is TGTGCCAGTAGTCCCGGGACAGTCACTGGAAACACCATATATTTT. Encoded protein: CASSPGTVTGNTIYF.

CDR3 nucleotide sequence: TGTGCCAGCAGTCCAATACGGGGGGCTGGTCGTACTGAAGCTTTCTTT. It specifies CASSPIRGAGRTEAFF. This rearrangement joins TRBV6-2 or TRBV6-3 to TRBJ1-1, with D possibly TRBD1 on 6 matching bases. The CDR3 sequence is 16 residues long. Deletions cut 5 bases from V and 5 bases from J, with 21 bases between. Germline lookup yields CDR1 MNHEY and CDR2 SVGEGT.

This rearrangement joins TRBV10-2 to TRBJ1-5; 12 bases match TRBD1. Trimming removed 7 bases from V and 7 bases from J; junction bases left unmatched: 2. The CDR3 consists of 13 residues. Per the germline V gene, CDR1 is WSHSY and CDR2 is SAAADI. For the CDR3, the DNA is TGCGCCAGCAAGGGACAGGGGGCCCAGCCCCAGCATTTT. Residues: CASKGQGAQPQHF.

The chain carries TRBV18 and TRBJ2-7; TRBD1 matches at 8 bases. The CDR3 is 13 amino acids. V lost 2 bases and J lost 3; bases outside the gene matches: 0. Germline-derived CDR1 and CDR2 are KGHSH and LQKENI. The CDR3 nucleotides are TGTGCCAGCTCACCAGGGACAGGCTACGAGCAGTACTTC. Translation gives CASSPGTGYEQYF.

The V gene is TRBV11-2, the J gene TRBJ2-6; 7 bases are a match to TRBD2. Unmatched junction bases numbered 10, after V lost 5 bases and J lost 3 bases. From germline, CDR1 is SGHAT and CDR2 FQNNGV. The CDR3 length is 17 residues. CDR3 loop: CASSPGGGASGANVLTF. The CDR3 DNA sequence: TGTGCCAGCAGCCCCGGGGGAGGGGCTAGTGGGGCCAACGTCCTGACTTTC.

The chain couples TRBV9 to TRBJ1-3; D remains ambiguous. This CDR3 contains 17 residues. The V gene's germline CDR1 is SGDLS and CDR2 YYNGEE. Trimming took 0 bases from V and 3 from J, leaving 16 bases between them. CDR3 amino acids: CASSVATGGYGGNTIYF. The CDR3 DNA reads TGTGCCAGCAGCGTAGCTACGGGAGGCTATGGTGGAAACACCATATATTTT.

The V gene is TRBV11-3, the J gene TRBJ2-1, with a possible D match to TRBD2 (6 bases). Germline V gene sequence: CDR1 SGHNT, CDR2 YENEEA. Trimming removed 5 bases from V and 1 base from J, with 12 bases in between. The CDR3 contains 15 residues. This CDR3 is CASSPSGRSYNEQFF. The CDR3 DNA sequence: TGTGCCAGCAGCCCCTCGGGGAGGTCCTACAATGAGCAGTTCTTC.

The chain is built from TRBV5-1 and TRBJ2-3, with a possible D match to TRBD2 (6 bases). Germline CDR1 reads SGHRS; CDR2 reads YFSETQ. This CDR3 has 14 residues. Trimming left V 0 bases short and J 6 bases short, with 11 bases between. CDR3 bases: TGCGCCAGCAGCTTGGTTGGTGGGAGGGATACGCAGTATTTT. It specifies CASSLVGGRDTQYF.

The chain joins TRBV6-2 or TRBV6-3 to TRBJ2-7; a possible D gene is TRBD2 (5 bases). This CDR3 is built from 16 residues. CDR1 is MNHEY and CDR2 is SVGEGT in the germline V gene. V was cut by 6 bases and J by 0 bases, with 18 bases left in between. The chain's CDR3 is CASSDFGRASSYEQYF. CDR3 DNA: TGTGCCAGCAGCGATTTTGGGCGGGCTAGCTCCTACGAGCAGTACTTC.

This clone was picked up one time. The chain couples TRBV12-5 to TRBJ2-5, with 8 bases matching TRBD1. This CDR3 comprises 17 residues. J was trimmed by 4 bases and V by 0 bases; bases with no gene match: 10. CDR1 is LGHNT and CDR2 is FRNRAP in the germline V gene. CDR3 in amino acids: CASGLVLTGQGAETQYF. The CDR3 bases are TGTGCTAGTGGTTTGGTGCTTACCGGACAGGGCGCAGAGACCCAGTACTTC.

The rearrangement uses TRBV11-3 and TRBJ2-1; the match to TRBD1 covers 7 bases. Germline CDR1 SGHNT, CDR2 YENEEA. The trim removed 1 base at V and 6 bases at J, leaving 9 bases unmatched. There are 16 residues in the CDR3. The chain's CDR3 is CASSLVLGQNSNEQFF. CDR3 bases: TGTGCCAGCAGCTTAGTTTTGGGACAGAACAGCAATGAGCAGTTCTTC. The complete variable domain, with remaining parts taken from reference TRBV11-3 and TRBJ2-1, reads EAGVVQSPRYKIIEKKQPVAFWCNPISGHNTLYWYLQNLGQGPELLIRYENEEAVDDSQLPKDRFSAERLKGVDSTLKIQPAELGDSAVYLCASSLVLGQNSNEQFFGPGTRLTVL.

There are a few counts of this clone. V gene TRBV10-1 combines with J gene TRBJ2-1, with TRBD2 matching 12 bases. The length of the CDR3 is 15 residues. The junction had 5 bases not matched to a gene; V was cut back by 6 bases and J by 5 bases. Germline CDR1 WNHNN, CDR2 SYGVQD (reference sequence). The CDR3 sequence is CASRETSGGNNEQFF. CDR3 coding DNA: TGCGCCAGCAGGGAGACTAGCGGGGGAAACAATGAGCAGTTCTTC.

This rearrangement joins TRBV7-6 to TRBJ2-2; weak D call: TRBD2 (7 bases). The CDR3 consists of 16 residues. The V gene lost 3 bases and the J gene lost 4 bases, with 15 bases spanning the gap. Germline V gene sequence: CDR1 SGHVS, CDR2 FNYEAQ. Here the CDR3 DNA reads TGTGCCAGCAGCTTTGGGGGGGGCCACGGCACCGGGGAGCTGTTTTTT. Translated: CASSFGGGHGTGELFF.

CDR3 DNA: TGTGCCAGCAGCCCAGGGAGGGGAAACACCATATATTTT. It specifies CASSPGRGNTIYF. The chain links TRBV11-3 to TRBJ1-3; D is possibly TRBD1 (5 bases). The V gene's germline CDR1 is SGHNT and CDR2 YENEEA. V shed 5 bases and J shed 4 bases, with 9 bases lying between them. There are 13 residues in the CDR3. Together with reference TRBV11-3 and TRBJ1-3, the CDR3 gives the full variable domain: EAGVVQSPRYKIIEKKQPVAFWCNPISGHNTLYWYLQNLGQGPELLIRYENEEAVDDSQLPKDRFSAERLKGVDSTLKIQPAELGDSAVYLCASSPGRGNTIYFGEGSWLTVV.

The rearrangement uses TRBV19 and TRBJ2-7, with D perhaps TRBD2 (5 bases). The V gene lost 5 bases and the J gene lost 6 bases, with 17 bases spanning the gap. This CDR3 region has 14 residues. Per germline, CDR1 LNHDA and CDR2 SQIVND (reference sequence). The CDR3 region is CASSPPYSGIEQYF. The CDR3 DNA is TGTGCCAGTAGTCCCCCTTATTCGGGGATCGAGCAGTACTTC.

CDR3 residues: CASSRDSPEQYF. Written as DNA, the CDR3 is TGTGCCAGCAGTCGGGACAGCCCCGAGCAGTACTTC. The J gene is TRBJ2-7, the V gene TRBV6-6; 7 nucleotides agree with TRBD1. J lost 6 bases, V lost 5 bases, and 4 bases had no gene match. From germline, CDR1 is MNHNY and CDR2 SVGAGI (reference sequence). The CDR3 consists of 12 residues.

The chain carries TRBV10-3 and TRBJ2-1; 11 positions match TRBD2. From germline, CDR1 is ENHRY and CDR2 SYGVKD. Unmatched junction bases numbered 20, after V lost 10 bases and J lost 9 bases. There are 17 residues in the CDR3. The CDR3 DNA reads TGTGCCACCCGTCGAACGGGAGGGGGGCTAGCGGGAGGTGAGCAGTTCTTC. It translates to CATRRTGGGLAGGEQFF.